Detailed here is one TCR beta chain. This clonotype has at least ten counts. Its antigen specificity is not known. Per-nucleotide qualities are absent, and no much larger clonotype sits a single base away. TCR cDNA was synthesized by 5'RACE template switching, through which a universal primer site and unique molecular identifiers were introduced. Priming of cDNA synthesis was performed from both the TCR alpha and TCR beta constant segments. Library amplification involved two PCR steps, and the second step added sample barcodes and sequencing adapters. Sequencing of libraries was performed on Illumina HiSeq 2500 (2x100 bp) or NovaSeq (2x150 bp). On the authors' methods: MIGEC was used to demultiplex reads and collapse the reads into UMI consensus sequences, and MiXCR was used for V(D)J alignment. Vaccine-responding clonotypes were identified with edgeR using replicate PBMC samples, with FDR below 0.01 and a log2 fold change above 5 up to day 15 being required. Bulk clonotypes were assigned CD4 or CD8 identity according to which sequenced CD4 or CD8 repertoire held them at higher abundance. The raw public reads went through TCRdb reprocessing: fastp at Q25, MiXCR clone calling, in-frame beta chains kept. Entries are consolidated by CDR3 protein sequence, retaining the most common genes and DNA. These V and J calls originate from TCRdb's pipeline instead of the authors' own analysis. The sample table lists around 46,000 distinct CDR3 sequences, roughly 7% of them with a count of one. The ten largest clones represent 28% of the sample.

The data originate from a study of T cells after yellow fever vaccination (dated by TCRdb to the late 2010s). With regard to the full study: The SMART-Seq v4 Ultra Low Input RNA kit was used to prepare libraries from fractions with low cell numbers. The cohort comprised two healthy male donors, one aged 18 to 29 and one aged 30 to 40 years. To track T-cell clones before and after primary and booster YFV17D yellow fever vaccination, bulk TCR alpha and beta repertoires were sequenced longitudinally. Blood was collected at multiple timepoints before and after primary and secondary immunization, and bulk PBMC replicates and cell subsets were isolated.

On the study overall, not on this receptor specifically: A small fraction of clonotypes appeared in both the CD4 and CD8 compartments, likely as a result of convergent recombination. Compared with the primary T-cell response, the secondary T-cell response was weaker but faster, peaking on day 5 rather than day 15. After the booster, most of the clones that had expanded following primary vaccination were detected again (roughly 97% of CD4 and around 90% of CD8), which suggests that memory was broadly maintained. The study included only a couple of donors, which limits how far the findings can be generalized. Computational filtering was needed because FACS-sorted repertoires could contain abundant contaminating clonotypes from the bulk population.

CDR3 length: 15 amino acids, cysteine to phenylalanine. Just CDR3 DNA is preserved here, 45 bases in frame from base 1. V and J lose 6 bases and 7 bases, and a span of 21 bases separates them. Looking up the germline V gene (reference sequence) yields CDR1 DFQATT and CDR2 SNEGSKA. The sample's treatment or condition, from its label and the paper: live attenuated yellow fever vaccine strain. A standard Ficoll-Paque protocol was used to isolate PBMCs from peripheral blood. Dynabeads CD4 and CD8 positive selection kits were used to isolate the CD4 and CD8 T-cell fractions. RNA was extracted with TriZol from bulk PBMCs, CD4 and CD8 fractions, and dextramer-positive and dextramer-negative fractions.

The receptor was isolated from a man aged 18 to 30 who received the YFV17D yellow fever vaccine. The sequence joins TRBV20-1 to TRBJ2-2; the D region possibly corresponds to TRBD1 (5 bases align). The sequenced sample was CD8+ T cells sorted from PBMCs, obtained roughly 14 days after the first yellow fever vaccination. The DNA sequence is TGCAGTGCCAAACTTGGGGCCGAGACGATCGGGGAGCTGTTTTTT. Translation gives CSAKLGAETIGELFF.